This T cell receptor (beta chain) was profiled in a study of blood T cell repertoires in COVID-19. Study overall: The study drew acute and convalescent COVID-19 samples from the United States, Italy and Spain. Sample material is recorded as cDNA or gDNA derived from T cells, B-cell-depleted T cells, or PBMCs.

In the original processing: Amplification with reference gene primers provided the estimates of nucleated cell counts. Clones were read by immunoSEQ multiplex PCR, and TCRdb kept only the in-frame ones, dropping some. V, J and clone size were drawn from that table, and D and trimming were deduced from the DNA. This table has about 110,000 clones, around 82% appearing once. The germline CDR1 and CDR2 sequences are LNHDA and SQIVND (reference sequence). The CDR3 extends over 15 amino acids. The germline V and J ends were trimmed by 2 bases and 0 bases, with 10 bases remaining between them. Input material: peripheral blood. The V gene is TRBV19, the J gene TRBJ1-2, with a tentative D call TRBD1 (6 bases). The TCR originated in a woman in her forties or fifties with acute or convalescent COVID-19. CDR3 loop: CASSISRGTNYGYTF. The CDR3, as DNA: TGTGCCAGTAGTATATCGAGGGGGACTAACTATGGCTACACCTTC.